Below, 29 T cell receptor beta chains from the same sample are listed, as sequenced in a study of response to subunit inactivated influenza vaccine (dated by TCRdb to 2016 to 2019). Libraries came from RT-PCR. Sequenced using an Illumina HiSeq 2500. TCRdb handled the public reads itself, with Q25 trimming in fastp and clone calling in MiXCR, and kept productive beta chains. Rows are combined by CDR3 protein, so each entry shows the most common genes and DNA. The sample table holds some 520,000 distinct CDR3 sequences, of which more than 15% were seen once. Roughly 3% of the sample is held by the ten biggest clonotypes. Sequenced here: CD4+ T cells sorted from PBMCs, sampled roughly 24 months after vaccination. All receptors derive from a man between 50 and 75 years old who received an inactivated influenza vaccine. Donor details come from another sample of the same person, matched by shared clones.

There are many counts of this clonotype. CDR3 bases: TGTGCCAGCAGCTTGGAGGGTTTTGGTGAGACCCAGTACTTC. Translating it yields CASSLEGFGETQYF. The V call is TRBV5-6, the J call TRBJ2-5, with no clear D. The CDR3 runs to 14 residues. V was trimmed by 0 bases and J by 5 bases, leaving 11 bases between them. Germline CDR1 reads SGHDT; CDR2 reads YYEEEE. The full variable domain, in which reference TRBV5-6 and TRBJ2-5 provide the parts outside the CDR3, is DAGVTQSPTHLIKTRGQQVTLRCSPKSGHDTVSWYQQALGQGPQFIFQYYEEEERQRGNFPDRFSGHQFPNYSSELNVNALLLGDSALYLCASSLEGFGETQYFGPGTRLLVL.

This clonotype was counted many times. The chain recombines TRBV4-2 with TRBJ2-3; 13 bases are shared with TRBD2. The CDR3 is 16 amino acids. The germline CDR1 and CDR2 sequences are LGHNA and YNFKEQ. The ends lost 4 bases at V and 3 bases at J; junction bases unmatched: 4. The CDR3 reads CASSRGLAGDTDTQYF. Here the CDR3 DNA reads TGTGCCAGCAGCCGAGGACTAGCGGGAGATACAGATACGCAGTATTTT.

At least ten counts were recorded for this clonotype. The V and J genes are TRBV24-1 and TRBJ2-5; weak D call: TRBD2 (6 bases). This CDR3 region has 15 residues. The germline V gene encodes CDR1 KGHDR and CDR2 SFDVKD. Deletions cut 5 bases from V and 0 bases from J, with 12 bases between. The CDR3 loop is CATSVGWEDQETQYF. CDR3 sequence (DNA): TGTGCCACCAGTGTCGGGTGGGAGGACCAAGAGACCCAGTACTTC.

The rearrangement links TRBV28 to TRBJ2-3; 15 bases match TRBD2. Looked up from germline, CDR1 is MDHEN and CDR2 is SYDVKM. The V and J ends lost 2 bases and 0 bases, in that order; junction bases with no gene match: 3. This CDR3 region has 18 residues. CDR3 amino acids: CASSLGTSGRRSTDTQYF. The CDR3 DNA sequence: TGTGCCAGCAGTTTAGGGACTAGCGGGAGGAGGAGCACAGATACGCAGTATTTT.

This clonotype has ten or more counts. The rearrangement joins TRBV11-2 to TRBJ2-3; D remains ambiguous. From germline, CDR1 is SGHAT and CDR2 FQNNGV. V was clipped by 5 bases and J by 7 bases, with 10 bases between them. This CDR3 spans 12 amino acids. The CDR3 loop reads CASSLDRNTQYF. CDR3 sequence (DNA): TGTGCCAGCAGCCTGGACCGGAATACGCAGTATTTT. Using reference TRBV11-2 and TRBJ2-3 for the parts outside the CDR3, the full variable domain is EAGVAQSPRYKIIEKRQSVAFWCNPISGHATLYWYQQILGQGPKLLIQFQNNGVVDDSQLPKDRFSAERLKGVDSTLKIQPAKLEDSAVYLCASSLDRNTQYFGPGTRLTVL.

In regard to this clonotype: At one end the junction does not follow the germline gene, possibly because of a read error. This sequence joins TRBV29-1 and TRBJ2-2; D may correspond to TRBD1 or TRBD2 (5 bases each). CDR1 is SQVTM, CDR2 ANQGSEA, per germline. CDR3 length: 14 residues. CDR3 in amino acids: CSGGSQGNTEELFF. CDR3 nucleotides: TGCAGCGGTGGGAGTCAGGGTAACACCGAGGAGCTGTTTTTT.

The chain joins TRBV15 to TRBJ2-4; D unclear. The CDR3 spans 14 residues. Trimming shortened V by 1 base and J by 5 bases, and 9 bases separated the two germline ends. The germline CDR1 and CDR2 sequences are LNHNV and YYDKDF (reference sequence). CDR3 sequence reads: CATSRVGRQNIQYF. Written as DNA, the CDR3 is TGTGCCACCAGCAGAGTCGGCAGGCAAAACATTCAGTACTTC.

This clonotype occurred a few times. The chain recombines TRBV20-1 with TRBJ1-5, with a tentative D call TRBD1 (5 bases). Deletions cut 0 bases from V and 0 bases from J, with 12 bases between. CDR3 length equals 16 residues. The germline gives CDR1 DFQATT, CDR2 SNEGSKA (reference sequence). CDR3 protein: CSARDARGVSNQPQHF. For the CDR3, the DNA is TGCAGTGCTAGAGATGCCCGGGGGGTTAGCAATCAGCCCCAGCATTTT.

This clonotype was seen a few times. The chain links TRBV18 to TRBJ1-1, with D perhaps matching TRBD1 (5 bases). V was clipped by 2 bases and J by 4 bases, with 14 bases between them. Germline V gives CDR1 KGHSH, CDR2 LQKENI. This CDR3 contains 15 residues. CDR3 DNA: TGTGCCAGCTCACCATTCGACCGGGGGAGCACTGAAGCTTTCTTT. This translates into CASSPFDRGSTEAFF.

This rearrangement joins TRBV27 to TRBJ2-7; 9 bases are a match to TRBD2. J gave up 2 bases and V 1 base, and 3 bases lay outside the gene matches. The CDR3 is 15 amino acids. Germline V gene sequence: CDR1 MNHEY, CDR2 SMNVEV (reference sequence). The CDR3 DNA reads as TGTGCCAGCAGTTTATTTAGCGGGAGAACCTACGAGCAGTACTTC. Encoded protein: CASSLFSGRTYEQYF.

The chain uses TRBV3-1 and TRBJ1-5; possibly TRBD1 for D (5 bases). V lost 1 base to trimming and J lost 11 bases, with 9 bases between them. Germline CDR1 reads LGHDT; CDR2 reads YNNKEL (reference sequence). The CDR3 spans 12 residues. The CDR3 protein is CASSQGDLAQHF. The CDR3 bases are TGTGCCAGCAGCCAAGGGGACTTGGCCCAGCATTTT. The full variable domain, with the rest looked up from reference TRBV3-1 and TRBJ1-5, is DTAVSQTPKYLVTQMGNDKSIKCEQNLGHDTMYWYKQDSKKFLKIMFSYNNKELIINETVPNRFSPKSPDKAHLNLHINSLELGDSAVYFCASSQGDLAQHFGDGTRLSIL.

This chain joins TRBV18 and TRBJ2-1; D may match TRBD1 or TRBD2 (6 bases each). Germline V gene data show CDR1 as KGHSH and CDR2 as LQKENI. The germline V and J ends were trimmed by 3 bases and 3 bases, with 12 bases remaining between them. The length of the CDR3 is 15 residues. CDR3 bases: TGTGCCAGCTCACCCGAAGGGGGGAACTACAATGAGCAGTTCTTC. This gives the protein CASSPEGGNYNEQFF.

This clonotype was detected once. The V call is TRBV9, the J call TRBJ2-7; TRBD2 is a possible D gene (6 bases). CDR3 length: 15 residues. V lost 0 bases and J lost 5, with 15 bases in between. Germline lookup yields CDR1 SGDLS and CDR2 YYNGEE. For the CDR3, the DNA is TGTGCCAGCAGCGTAGATGGAACGGCGGGGCACGAGCAGTACTTC. This translates into CASSVDGTAGHEQYF.

There are many counts of this clonotype. The chain uses TRBV28 and TRBJ1-6; 7 bases fit TRBD1. Germline-derived CDR1 and CDR2 are MDHEN and SYDVKM. V lost 2 bases and J lost 7; bases outside the gene matches: 8. The CDR3 sequence is 16 residues long. CDR3 nucleotide sequence: TGTGCCAGCAGTTTAGCCCAGGGGGGCGAGAATTCACCCCTCCACTTT. This translates into CASSLAQGGENSPLHF.

V and J are TRBV5-1 and TRBJ1-1, with a weak D call TRBD1 (5 bases). CDR3 size: 16 residues. CDR1 SGHRS and CDR2 YFSETQ come from the germline V gene. The V end lost 3 bases, the J end lost 5 bases, and 20 bases lay between the germline ends. CDR3 DNA sequence: TGCGCCAGCAGCTCGGAGGGATCGGGGCGGGGAACTGAAGCTTTCTTT. This sequence encodes CASSSEGSGRGTEAFF.

V is TRBV24-1 and J is TRBJ2-5; D possibly uses TRBD1 or TRBD2 (6 bases each). V lost 4 bases and J 6 bases, leaving 8 bases between the germline ends. CDR1 is KGHDR, CDR2 SFDVKD, per germline. The length of the CDR3 is 12 residues. The CDR3 region has the DNA TGTGCCACCAGTGAAGGGGGGAAGACCCAGTACTTC. It specifies CATSEGGKTQYF.

The chain joins TRBV4-2 to TRBJ2-1, with D perhaps given as TRBD1 or TRBD2 (7 bases each). Trimming shortened V by 5 bases and J by 3 bases, and 17 bases separated the two germline ends. CDR1 is LGHNA and CDR2 is YNFKEQ in the germline V gene. The CDR3 is made up of 16 amino acids. The CDR3 sequence is CASSTQGGAVYNEQFF. CDR3 in DNA: TGTGCCAGCAGCACGCAGGGGGGGGCGGTCTACAATGAGCAGTTCTTC.

This clonotype was found a few times. The genes are TRBV2 and TRBJ2-4; D is perhaps TRBD1 (6 bases). The germline V and J ends were trimmed by 2 bases and 1 base, with 6 bases remaining between them. Germline CDR1 and CDR2: SNHLY and FYNNEI. The CDR3 consists of 14 residues. The DNA of the CDR3 is TGTGCCAGCAGTGAACAGGGGGCCAAAAACATTCAGTACTTC. As protein: CASSEQGAKNIQYF.

This clonotype was seen more than once but under ten times. The rearrangement uses TRBV3-1 and TRBJ2-7; a weak D match, TRBD1 (5 bases). CDR1 and CDR2 from the germline V gene are LGHDT and YNNKEL (reference sequence). Trimming pared 6 bases from V and 1 base from J, leaving 13 bases between. The CDR3 is 14 residues long. The CDR3 sequence is CASSRKSGSYEQYF. In nucleotides, the CDR3 is TGTGCCAGCAGTCGTAAATCAGGGTCCTACGAGCAGTACTTC.

This chain connects TRBV12-3 or TRBV12-4 to TRBJ2-3; 9 bases are a match to TRBD2. V gave up 3 bases and J gave up 7 bases; unmatched junction bases: 8. The CDR3 has 15 amino acids. The CDR3 loop is CASSFGSGRGNTQYF. The CDR3 nucleotides read TGTGCCAGCAGTTTCGGTAGCGGGAGAGGAAATACGCAGTATTTT.

This clonotype was found many times. This chain joins TRBV29-1 and TRBJ2-3; D gene uncertain. Trimming pared 0 bases from V and 2 bases from J, leaving 3 bases between. CDR3 length: 12 residues. From germline, CDR1 is SQVTM and CDR2 ANQGSEA. Here the CDR3 DNA reads TGCAGCGTTGAAGAGGTCACAGATACGCAGTATTTT. Encoded protein: CSVEEVTDTQYF.

The genes are TRBV15 and TRBJ2-1; tentatively, D is TRBD2 (5 bases). CDR3 size: 14 residues. V was shortened by 5 bases and J by 7 bases, with 15 bases between the two germline ends. Per germline, CDR1 LNHNV and CDR2 YYDKDF (reference sequence). CDR3 in DNA: TGTGCCACCAGCGGGGAGCTCGACGGGAATGAGCAGTTCTTC. Protein: CATSGELDGNEQFF.

This clonotype was detected only a few times. This chain links TRBV5-1 with TRBJ2-5; 7 nucleotides line up with TRBD1. Germline V lookup: CDR1 SGHRS, CDR2 YFSETQ. The CDR3 loop spans 14 amino acids. Unmatched junction bases numbered 3, after V lost 4 bases and J lost 0 bases. The CDR3 nucleotides are TGCGCCAGCAGCCCGGGACAGTACCAAGAGACCCAGTACTTC. It codes for CASSPGQYQETQYF.

The V call is TRBV5-1, the J call TRBJ1-1; a weak D match, TRBD1 (5 bases). Germline CDR1 SGHRS, CDR2 YFSETQ. V lost 0 bases and J 5 bases, leaving 11 bases between the germline ends. CDR3 length: 14 amino acids. CDR3 coding DNA: TGCGCCAGCAGCTTGGGGTCAGGGAGGACTGAAGCTTTCTTT. It encodes CASSLGSGRTEAFF.

The V gene is TRBV7-8, the J gene TRBJ1-2, with unresolved D. With 5 bases removed from V and 3 bases from J, the gap between germline ends came to 13 bases. The germline V gene encodes CDR1 SGHVS and CDR2 FQNEAQ. This CDR3 spans 14 amino acids. The CDR3 region has the DNA TGTGCCAGCAGCGGCAGGACGGCAGACTATGGCTACACCTTC. Translated: CASSGRTADYGYTF.

The rearrangement links TRBV3-1 to TRBJ2-1; D might be TRBD1 or TRBD2, each matching 5 bases. Trimming took off 0 bases at V and 4 bases at J, with 16 bases between the two ends. Germline V gene lookup returns CDR1 LGHDT and CDR2 YNNKEL (reference sequence). The CDR3 contains 17 residues. CDR3 bases: TGTGCCAGCAGCCAAGATCGGGGCAGGTTGAGATACAATGAGCAGTTCTTC. This encodes CASSQDRGRLRYNEQFF.

V is TRBV6-1 and J is TRBJ1-2, with 9 bases that match TRBD1. After removal of 8 bases from V and 7 bases from J, the junction contained 11 bases not matched to a gene. From germline, CDR1 is MNHNS and CDR2 SASEGT. CDR3 size: 14 residues. This CDR3 is CASLRGQGISGYTF. The CDR3 DNA reads as TGTGCCAGCCTCCGCGGACAGGGGATCAGTGGCTACACCTTC.

V and J are TRBV6-2 or TRBV6-3 and TRBJ2-2, with a possible D match to TRBD2 (6 bases). Looked up from germline, CDR1 is MNHEY and CDR2 is SVGEGT. Trimming pared 5 bases from V and 0 bases from J, leaving 10 bases between. This CDR3 has 15 amino acids. The CDR3 nucleotides are TGTGCCAGCAGTCGGCCGGGGGCGAACACCGGGGAGCTGTTTTTT. It codes for CASSRPGANTGELFF.

This clonotype was picked up a small number of times. This chain uses TRBV3-1 with TRBJ2-3; 7 bases align to TRBD2. Germline V gene data show CDR1 as LGHDT and CDR2 as YNNKEL (reference sequence). V lost 3 bases, J lost 8 bases, and 5 bases stayed unmatched. This CDR3 is 13 amino acids long. The CDR3 loop is CASSHGDYLTQYF. The CDR3 DNA sequence: TGTGCCAGCAGCCACGGGGACTACCTTACGCAGTATTTT.